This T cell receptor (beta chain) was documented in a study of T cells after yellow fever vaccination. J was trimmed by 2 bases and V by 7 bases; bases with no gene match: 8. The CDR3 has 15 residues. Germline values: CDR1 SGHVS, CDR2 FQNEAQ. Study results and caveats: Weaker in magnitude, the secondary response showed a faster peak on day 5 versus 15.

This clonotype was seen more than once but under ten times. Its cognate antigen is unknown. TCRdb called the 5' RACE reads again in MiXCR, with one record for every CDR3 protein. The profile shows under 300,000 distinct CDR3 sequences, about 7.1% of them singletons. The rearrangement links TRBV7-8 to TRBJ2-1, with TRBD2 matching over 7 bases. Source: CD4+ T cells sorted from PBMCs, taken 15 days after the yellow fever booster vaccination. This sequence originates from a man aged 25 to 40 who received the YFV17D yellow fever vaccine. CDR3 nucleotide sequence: TGTGCCAGCACCTGGGGGGAGGGGACCTACAATGAGCAGTTCTTC. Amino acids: CASTWGEGTYNEQFF.